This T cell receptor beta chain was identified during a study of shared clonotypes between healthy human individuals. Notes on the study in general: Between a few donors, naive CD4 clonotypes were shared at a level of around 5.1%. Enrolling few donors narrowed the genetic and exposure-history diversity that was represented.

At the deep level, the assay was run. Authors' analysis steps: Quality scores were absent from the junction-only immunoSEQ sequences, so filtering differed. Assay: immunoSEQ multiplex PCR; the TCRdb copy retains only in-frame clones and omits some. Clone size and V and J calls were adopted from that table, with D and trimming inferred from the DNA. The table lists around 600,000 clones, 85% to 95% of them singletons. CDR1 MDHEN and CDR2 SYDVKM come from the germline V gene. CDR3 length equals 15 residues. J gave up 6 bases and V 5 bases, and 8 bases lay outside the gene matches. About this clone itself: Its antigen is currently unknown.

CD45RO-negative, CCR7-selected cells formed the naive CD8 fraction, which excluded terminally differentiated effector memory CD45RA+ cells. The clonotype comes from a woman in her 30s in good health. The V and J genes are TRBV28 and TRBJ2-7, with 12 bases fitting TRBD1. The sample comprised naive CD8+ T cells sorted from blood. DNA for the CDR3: TGTGCCAGCAGTAACCCTTCGGGACAGGGGGCCGAGCAGTACTTC. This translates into CASSNPSGQGAEQYF. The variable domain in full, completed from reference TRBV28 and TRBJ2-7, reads DVKVTQSSRYLVKRTGEKVFLECVQDMDHENMFWYRQDPGLGLRLIYFSYDVKMKEKGDIPEGYSVSREKKERFSLILESASTNQTSMYLCASSNPSGQGAEQYFGPGTRLTVT.